The next 11 T cell receptor beta chains were all read from a single sample in a study of shared clonotypes between healthy human individuals. Some clones are missing from TCRdb's copy, which holds only in-frame ones; the method was immunoSEQ multiplex PCR. The sample includes more than 2 million clones, approximately 96% of them seen just once. The sample consisted of naive CD4+ T cells sorted from blood. Described subset: CD45RA+ positively selected. These receptor sequences come from a man between 18 and 29 years old in good health.

The chain links TRBV5-1 to TRBJ2-1; 7 bases line up with TRBD1. Germline V lookup: CDR1 SGHRS, CDR2 YFSETQ. This CDR3 has 12 residues. Trimming removed 0 bases from V and 10 bases from J; junction bases left unmatched: 1. This chain's CDR3 is CASSLGDREQFF. In DNA form, the CDR3 reads TGCGCCAGCAGCTTGGGGGACAGAGAGCAGTTCTTC.

The chain uses TRBV4-3 and TRBJ1-3; D is undetermined. The germline V gene encodes CDR1 LGHNA and CDR2 YSLEER. The V and J ends lost 4 bases and 3 bases respectively, with 13 bases between them. The CDR3 totals 15 residues. CDR3 amino acids: CASSLEKGFGNTIYF. CDR3 DNA sequence: TGCGCCAGCAGCCTGGAGAAAGGGTTTGGAAACACCATATATTTT.

The gene calls are TRBV7-9 and TRBJ1-1, with TRBD1 matching over 10 bases. The germline V gene has CDR1 SEHNR and CDR2 FQNEAQ (reference sequence). The CDR3 has 15 residues. V was clipped by 5 bases and J by 4 bases; unmatched bases: 7. This chain's CDR3 is CASSPETGGTTEAFF. The CDR3, as DNA: TGTGCCAGCAGCCCGGAGACAGGGGGCACCACTGAAGCTTTCTTT.

V is TRBV2 and J is TRBJ2-7; D possibly corresponds to TRBD2 (6 bases). The V gene lost 2 bases and the J gene lost 4 bases, with 15 bases spanning the gap. This CDR3 is built from 15 residues. Per germline, CDR1 SNHLY and CDR2 FYNNEI. The DNA for the CDR3 is TGTGCCAGCAGTGAAAGGCGGGATCCCCCATACGAGCAGTACTTC. Translated, it gives CASSERRDPPYEQYF.

J is TRBJ2-3 and V is TRBV6-1; D not certain. The CDR3 extends over 15 amino acids. Trimming pared 5 bases from V and 2 bases from J, leaving 14 bases between. Germline V gene lookup returns CDR1 MNHNS and CDR2 SASEGT. The CDR3: CASSRSLLLTDTQYF. CDR3 coding DNA: TGTGCCAGCAGTCGAAGCCTCCTCCTCACAGATACGCAGTATTTT.

This clone was picked up one time. Distinct nucleotide sequences in the sample also encode this CDR3. V and J are TRBV5-1 and TRBJ1-5; D not resolved. Germline CDR1 is SGHRS and CDR2 is YFSETQ. Trimming cost V 4 bases and J 7 bases, with 12 bases left between them. The CDR3 is 13 residues long. The CDR3 sequence: CASSLGLGQPQHF. In DNA form, the CDR3 reads TGCGCCAGCAGCCTGGGGTTGGGGCAGCCCCAGCATTTT.

This chain links TRBV19 with TRBJ2-5; TRBD2 is a possible D gene (5 bases). The V end was cut by 5 bases, the J end by 5 bases, with 15 bases between. CDR1 and CDR2 from the germline V gene are LNHDA and SQIVND (reference sequence). This CDR3 region has 14 residues. Here the CDR3 reads CASSSSIRGETQYF. DNA of the CDR3: TGTGCCAGTAGTTCCTCGATCAGAGGGGAGACCCAGTACTTC. Filled out from reference TRBV19 and TRBJ2-5, the complete variable domain reads DGGITQSPKYLFRKEGQNVTLSCEQNLNHDAMYWYRQDPGQGLRLIYYSQIVNDFQKGDIAEGYSVSREKKESFPLTVTSAQKNPTAFYLCASSSSIRGETQYFGPGTRLLVL.

V usage is TRBV14 and J usage is TRBJ2-1; the match to TRBD2 covers 13 bases. The V and J ends lost 2 bases and 9 bases, in that order; junction bases with no gene match: 7. Germline V gene lookup returns CDR1 SGHDN and CDR2 FVKESK. The CDR3 contains 16 residues. The CDR3 DNA sequence: TGTGCCAGCAGCCAACTTGGACTAGCGGGAGCTGTTGAGCAGTTCTTC. Translating gives CASSQLGLAGAVEQFF. Looking up the rest from reference TRBV14 and TRBJ2-1 gives the full variable domain: EAGVTQFPSHSVIEKGQTVTLRCDPISGHDNLYWYRRVMGKEIKFLLHFVKESKQDESGMPNNRFLAERTGGTYSTLKVQPAELEDSGVYFCASSQLGLAGAVEQFFGPGTRLTVL.

The V call is TRBV5-4, the J call TRBJ2-7; 9 bases are a match to TRBD1. The J segment lost 5 bases and the V segment lost 4 bases, leaving 7 bases of the junction unmatched. CDR3 length equals 14 residues. Per the germline V gene, CDR1 is SGHNT and CDR2 is YYREEE (reference sequence). DNA for the CDR3: TGTGCCAGCAGCCGCCGGGACAGGGAACACGAGCAGTACTTC. This encodes CASSRRDREHEQYF.

The chain couples TRBV18 to TRBJ2-3, with D perhaps TRBD1 (5 bases). The germline gives CDR1 KGHSH, CDR2 LQKENI. The V gene lost 0 bases and the J gene lost 6 bases, with 13 bases spanning the gap. The CDR3 consists of 15 residues. The CDR3 sequence: CASSPPGVLTDTQYF. The DNA of the CDR3 is TGTGCCAGCTCACCACCAGGGGTATTAACGGATACGCAGTATTTT.

The chain carries TRBV6-5 and TRBJ2-7, with TRBD1 matching 8 bases. This CDR3 comprises 14 residues. Germline loops: CDR1 MNHEY, CDR2 SVGAGI. With V trimmed by 6 bases and J by 9 bases, 13 bases remained unmatched. The CDR3 DNA is TGTGCCAGCAGCTCTACCGGACAGGGCCTCGGGCAGTACTTC. Translated: CASSSTGQGLGQYF.